This record looks at one TCR beta chain sequence and its context. Its antigen is unknown. This sample stems from a study of identifying expanded T cells in peripheral blood. Study-level results: Clone count variance between roughly 2-week samples rose with total template count. Differentially abundant clones: around 1.2 between replicates, 16.4 at around 14 days, 19 to 20 at four.

Healthy donors had no documented immune events, such as infections, while sampled. The method was immunoSEQ multiplex PCR; TCRdb's version includes in-frame clones alone and lacks a portion of them. Of under 150,000 clones listed, 75% to 90% are singletons. V dropped 5 bases and J dropped 2; count of bases not matched to a gene: 7. The CDR3 runs 15 residues. Germline V gene data show CDR1 as SGHVS and CDR2 as FNYEAQ. The receptor's source is a person between 18 and 75 years old in good health. The chain uses TRBV7-6 and TRBJ1-2; TRBD1 matches 8 bases. Source material: blood. CDR3 nucleotides: TGTGCCAGCAGCGGCTGGACAGGGTCGAACTATGGCTACACCTTC. It specifies CASSGWTGSNYGYTF.